The rows below give T cell receptor beta chains drawn from one sample of a study of post-analysis software for immune sequencing data. TCRdb processed the PCR reads anew with MiXCR; each CDR3 protein has one entry. The sample holds a few hundred thousand distinct CDR3 sequences, approximately 37% seen once. Sequencing input: blood. These receptors were obtained from a girl aged 2-10 years with multiple sclerosis. CDR3s include the opening cysteine and the closing phenylalanine or tryptophan. A D gene is named only where the DNA matches it firmly. Clone sizes are given selectively: once, few, many, or a class where the clone is expanded.

clone_size j_call d_call v_call cdr3_aa cdr3_nt
- TRBJ2-3 - TRBV10-3 CAISESVAGDTQYF TGTGCCATCAGTGAGTCGGTAGCCGGAGATACGCAGTATTTT
- TRBJ2-5 TRBD2 TRBV20-1 CSPTGGPGETQYF TGCAGTCCCACGGGGGGGCCTGGAGAGACCCAGTACTTC
- TRBJ2-1 - TRBV20-1 CSARRSGTGTDEQFF TGCAGTGCTAGACGTTCCGGGACTGGTACGGATGAGCAGTTCTTC
- TRBJ2-3 - TRBV5-1 CASSGNRGDTKSTDTQYF TGCGCCAGCAGCGGCAACCGGGGGGACACGAAGAGCACAGATACGCAGTATTTT
- TRBJ2-5 - TRBV7-2 CASSGGQETQYF TGTGCCAGCAGCGGGGGCCAAGAGACCCAGTACTTC
- TRBJ2-1 - TRBV5-5 CASSSSYGSGDEQFF TGTGCCAGCAGCTCGTCATACGGGAGTGGCGATGAGCAGTTCTTC
few TRBJ2-4 TRBD1 TRBV28 CASSGTPGQVRSYF TGTGCCAGCAGTGGAACTCCGGGACAGGTCCGTTCGTACTTC
- TRBJ2-7 - TRBV7-2 CASSPQADWRSLYEQYF TGTGCCAGCAGCCCCCAGGCCGATTGGCGGAGCCTCTACGAGCAGTACTTC
few TRBJ2-7 - TRBV6-5 CASSYSALGGYEQYF TGTGCCAGCAGTTACTCGGCCCTAGGAGGCTACGAGCAGTACTTC
- TRBJ1-2 - TRBV4-3 CASSQDRDLWNGYTF TGCGCCAGCAGCCAAGACCGGGACCTATGGAATGGCTACACCTTC
- TRBJ2-4 TRBD2 TRBV20-1 CSASGASGGLNIQYF TGCAGTGCTAGTGGGGCTAGCGGGGGGTTAAACATTCAGTACTTC
few TRBJ1-1 - TRBV29-1 CSPRERAFF TGCAGCCCCAGGGAGAGAGCTTTCTTT
- TRBJ2-1 - TRBV30 CAWREGGIPQTFF TGTGCCTGGAGGGAGGGGGGGATCCCCCAAACGTTCTTC
- TRBJ1-4 TRBD1 TRBV5-1 CASSLEGTGGEKLFF TGCGCCAGCAGCTTGGAAGGGACAGGGGGTGAAAAACTGTTTTTT
few TRBJ2-3 - TRBV28 CASSLSATLIGTDTQYF TGTGCCAGCAGTTTATCAGCGACTCTTATCGGCACAGATACGCAGTATTTT
- TRBJ1-4 - TRBV4-2 CASSPYTPGKNEKLFF TGTGCCAGCAGCCCCTACACCCCAGGAAAGAATGAAAAACTGTTTTTT
- TRBJ2-1 - TRBV7-2 CASSLAVEQFF TGTGCCAGCAGCTTAGCGGTTGAGCAGTTCTTC
- TRBJ2-1 TRBD2 TRBV5-1 CASSLEASGVYNEQFF TGCGCCAGCAGCTTGGAGGCTAGCGGGGTCTACAATGAGCAGTTCTTC
few TRBJ2-3 TRBD1 TRBV20-1 CSVYKGQGATDTQYF TGCAGTGTTTACAAAGGACAGGGCGCCACAGATACGCAGTATTTT
few TRBJ2-1 - TRBV7-2 CASSLMEFNEQFF TGTGCCAGCAGCTTGATGGAGTTCAATGAGCAGTTCTTC
- TRBJ2-5 TRBD2 TRBV20-1 CSALTSGGATETQYF TGCAGTGCTCTTACTAGCGGGGGGGCCACGGAGACCCAGTACTTC
many TRBJ1-2 - TRBV20-1 CSARGRQPNYGYTF TGCAGTGCTAGGGGTCGACAGCCCAACTATGGCTACACCTTC
- TRBJ2-1 TRBD2 TRBV4-3 CASSSPGLGLNEQFF TGCGCCAGCAGCTCGCCGGGACTAGGACTTAATGAGCAGTTCTTC
- TRBJ2-7 TRBD1 TRBV5-1 CASSFGTGYYEQYF TGCGCCAGCAGCTTCGGGACAGGGTACTACGAGCAGTACTTC
- TRBJ1-4 - TRBV6-6 CASSYQRATNEKLFF TGTGCCAGCAGTTACCAGCGTGCAACTAATGAAAAACTGTTTTTT
- TRBJ2-7 - TRBV10-3 CAISSEEWSYEQYF TGTGCCATCAGCAGCGAGGAGTGGTCCTACGAGCAGTACTTC
few TRBJ2-5 - TRBV24-1 CATGQGIGETQYF TGTGCCACCGGTCAGGGGATCGGGGAGACCCAGTACTTC
- TRBJ2-3 - TRBV4-2 CASSQAVVGSSTDTQYF TGTGCCAGCAGCCAAGCGGTTGTTGGGTCTAGCACAGATACGCAGTATTTT
few TRBJ2-3 TRBD2 TRBV20-1 CSTQNFGTSPDTQYF TGCAGTACACAAAACTTCGGGACTAGCCCAGATACGCAGTATTTT
- TRBJ2-6 - TRBV21-1 CASRGGSGANVLTF TGTGCCAGCCGCGGGGGCTCTGGGGCCAACGTCCTGACTTTC
- TRBJ1-5 - TRBV7-8 CASSLTYQPQHF TGTGCCAGCAGCTTAACATATCAGCCCCAGCATTTT
- TRBJ1-2 TRBD1 TRBV2 CASMETGAGYTF TGTGCCAGCATGGAGACAGGGGCTGGCTACACCTTC
- TRBJ2-1 - TRBV6-2/TRBV6-3 CASSYVGGNEQFF TGTGCCAGCAGTTACGTGGGGGGCAATGAGCAGTTCTTC
- TRBJ2-3 - TRBV7-9 CASSRGAGSTDTQYF TGTGCCAGCAGCCGCGGGGCGGGAAGCACAGATACGCAGTATTTT
- TRBJ2-5 - TRBV11-1 CASSFSGMSGGRRDTHVPQETQYF TGTGCCAGCAGCTTTAGTGGGATGTCGGGGGGACGTCGGGACACCCACGTGCCCCAAGAGACCCAGTACTTC
once TRBJ2-1 - TRBV11-2 CASSLGGAGKSSYNEQFF TGTGCCAGCAGCTTAGGCGGGGCGGGGAAGAGCTCCTACAATGAGCAGTTCTTC
- TRBJ1-1 - TRBV3-1 CASRMTDRNTEAFF TGTGCCAGCAGAATGACAGATAGAAACACTGAAGCTTTCTTT
few TRBJ2-7 - TRBV6-2/TRBV6-3 CASRTVLDEQYF TGTGCCAGCCGGACTGTTCTGGACGAGCAGTACTTC
once TRBJ2-7 TRBD1 TRBV20-1 CSARDWGTDVHSYEQYF TGCAGTGCTAGAGATTGGGGGACAGATGTTCACTCCTACGAGCAGTACTTC
- TRBJ1-2 TRBD1 TRBV6-1 CASSDRNRGGNYGYTF TGTGCCAGCAGTGACCGAAACAGGGGCGGAAACTATGGCTACACCTTC
- TRBJ1-5 - TRBV28 CASSTSGVGWDQPQHF TGTGCCAGCAGTACCTCAGGGGTCGGGTGGGATCAGCCCCAGCATTTT
few TRBJ1-5 - TRBV7-2 CASSPMTRGSNQPQHF TGTGCCAGCAGCCCGATGACCCGGGGAAGCAATCAGCCCCAGCATTTT
- TRBJ2-1 TRBD1 TRBV5-1 CASSWADRGDSYNEQFF TGCGCCAGCAGCTGGGCCGACAGGGGAGACTCCTACAATGAGCAGTTCTTC
few TRBJ2-7 TRBD1 TRBV5-1 CASSLGQGAHEQYF TGCGCCAGCAGCTTAGGCCAGGGGGCCCACGAGCAGTACTTC
few TRBJ1-4 - TRBV28 CASSLAGGQEKLFF TGTGCCAGCAGTTTGGCGGGGGGCCAGGAAAAACTGTTTTTT
- TRBJ2-5 - TRBV14 CASSQGLMGMETQYF TGTGCCAGCAGCCAAGGACTTATGGGAATGGAGACCCAGTACTTC
- TRBJ2-1 - TRBV7-8 CASNRAYTYNEQFF TGTGCCAGCAACCGAGCTTATACTTACAATGAGCAGTTCTTC
few TRBJ2-7 TRBD2 TRBV4-3 CASSQDSLAGRYEQYF TGCGCCAGCAGCCAAGATTCACTAGCGGGAAGGTACGAGCAGTACTTC
few TRBJ1-2 - TRBV5-6 CASSLAPGGYGYTF TGTGCCAGCAGCTTGGCCCCGGGGGGCTATGGCTACACCTTC